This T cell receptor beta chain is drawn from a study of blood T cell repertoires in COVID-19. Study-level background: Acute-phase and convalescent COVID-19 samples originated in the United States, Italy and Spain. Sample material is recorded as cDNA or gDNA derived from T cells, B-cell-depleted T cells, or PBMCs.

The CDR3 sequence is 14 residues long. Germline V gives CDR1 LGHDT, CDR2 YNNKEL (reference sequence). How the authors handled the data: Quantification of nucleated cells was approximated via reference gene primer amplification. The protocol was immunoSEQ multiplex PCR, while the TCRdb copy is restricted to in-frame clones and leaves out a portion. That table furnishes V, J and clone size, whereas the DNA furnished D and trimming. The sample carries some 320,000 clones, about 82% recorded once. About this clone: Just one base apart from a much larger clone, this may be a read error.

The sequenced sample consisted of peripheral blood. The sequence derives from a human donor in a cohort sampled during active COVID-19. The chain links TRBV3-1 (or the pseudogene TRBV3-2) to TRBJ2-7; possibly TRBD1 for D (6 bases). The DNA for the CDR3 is TGTGCCAGCAGCCTAATAGACAGGTCCTGCGAGCAGTACTTC. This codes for CASSLIDRSCEQYF.